These 20 T cell receptor beta chains were all obtained from the same sample, sequenced in a study of blood T cells in healthy people across ages. It was with a sample-barcoded 5' primer and a J-beta primer mix that a second PCR of roughly 7 to 12 cycles was run. One entry per CDR3 protein results from TCRdb running MiXCR on the 5' RACE reads. The sample includes 1.5 million to 2 million distinct CDR3 sequences, roughly 30% of them seen just once. The sequenced material came from blood. All receptors come from a woman in her 30s in good health.

This clonotype appeared a few times. The chain employs TRBV12-3 or TRBV12-4 and TRBJ1-5, with 10 bases fitting TRBD1. The CDR3 runs 17 residues. Trimming cost V 4 bases and J 0 bases; bases outside gene matches: 6. CDR3 bases: TGTGCCAGCAGTTCGACAGGGGGCCACTATAGCAATCAGCCCCAGCATTTT. Residues: CASSSTGGHYSNQPQHF.

A single count supports this clonotype. The CDR3 sequence is CSVKRQGAYNEQFF. CDR3 nucleotide sequence: TGCAGCGTAAAAAGACAGGGGGCTTACAATGAGCAGTTCTTC. The V gene is TRBV29-1, the J gene TRBJ2-1, with 10 positions matching TRBD1. The length of the CDR3 is 14 residues. After removal of 6 bases from V and 4 bases from J, the junction contained 6 bases not matched to a gene. Per germline, CDR1 SQVTM and CDR2 ANQGSEA.

This sequence joins TRBV30 and TRBJ1-2; no firm D call. The ends were cut back, 1 base at V and 8 bases at J, with 8 bases in the middle. The CDR3 has 11 residues. CDR1 is GTSNPN and CDR2 is SVGIG in the germline V gene (reference sequence). CDR3 coding DNA: TGTGCCTGGAGTGCGTGGAAAGGCTACACCTTC. Encoded protein: CAWSAWKGYTF.

The chain is built from TRBV3-1 and TRBJ2-1, with 10 nucleotides matching TRBD2. Germline trimming cut 4 bases from V and 7 bases from J; bases unmatched to any gene: 7. The CDR3 length is 15 residues. CDR1 LGHDT and CDR2 YNNKEL come from the germline V gene (reference sequence). This CDR3 reads CASSRSGLALNEQFF. The CDR3 DNA follows: TGTGCCAGCAGCCGATCGGGACTAGCGTTAAATGAGCAGTTCTTC.

The count of this clonotype is one. A much larger clone lies a single base off, so this may be a read error. The rearrangement links TRBV10-3 to TRBJ2-7; no clear D. Trimming pared 10 bases from V and 2 bases from J, leaving 18 bases between. Germline lookup yields CDR1 ENHRY and CDR2 SYGVKD. The CDR3 spans 14 residues. The CDR3 loop reads CATGRALFAYEQYF. For the CDR3, the DNA is TGTGCCACAGGACGAGCATTATTCGCCTACGAGCAGTACTTC.

This clonotype has just a few counts. The chain joins TRBV7-6 to TRBJ2-6; the D call may be TRBD1 or TRBD2 (5 bases each). Germline lookup yields CDR1 SGHVS and CDR2 FNYEAQ. The V and J ends lost 5 bases and 0 bases respectively, with 11 bases between them. The CDR3 runs 16 residues. CDR3 sequence reads: CASSRDAASGANVLTF. The CDR3 region has the DNA TGTGCCAGCAGCCGGGACGCCGCCTCTGGGGCCAACGTCCTGACTTTC.

A few counts support this clonotype. This rearrangement joins TRBV6-1 to TRBJ2-7; maybe TRBD1 (6 bases). Per germline, CDR1 MNHNS and CDR2 SASEGT. The V and J ends lost 8 bases and 5 bases respectively, with 13 bases between them. The CDR3 covers 12 residues. The CDR3 DNA reads as TGTGCCAGCTTTGGCAGGGGAAACGAGCAGTACTTC. This sequence encodes CASFGRGNEQYF.

This chain connects TRBV20-1 to TRBJ2-5; TRBD2 might be the D (6 bases). The CDR3 loop spans 14 amino acids. V lost 6 bases to trimming and J lost 4 bases, with 18 bases between them. Germline loops: CDR1 DFQATT, CDR2 SNEGSKA (reference sequence). The CDR3 loop is CSAPSLATRETQYF. CDR3 nucleotide sequence: TGCAGTGCACCTTCGCTAGCGACCCGAGAGACCCAGTACTTC.

The CDR3: CASSRISSEQYF. The CDR3 nucleotides are TGTGCCAGCAGCCGCATCTCAAGCGAGCAGTACTTC. The chain uses TRBV11-2 and TRBJ2-7; D unclear. The length of the CDR3 is 12 residues. V lost 5 bases, J lost 6 bases, and 11 bases lay in between. Germline loops: CDR1 SGHAT, CDR2 FQNNGV.

This sequence joins TRBV27 and TRBJ2-5; 12 nucleotides line up with TRBD1. This CDR3 is 20 amino acids long. The V gene's germline CDR1 is MNHEY and CDR2 SMNVEV (reference sequence). The junction had 21 bases not matched to a gene; V was cut back by 6 bases and J by 4 bases. CDR3 DNA sequence: TGTGCCAGCAGGGCTCAGACTCTCGCCGGGACAGGGGGCTGGGGAGAGACCCAGTACTTC. Its translation: CASRAQTLAGTGGWGETQYF.

This clonotype was counted ten times or more. The chain recombines TRBV4-1 with TRBJ2-7, with TRBD1 as a possible D gene (5 bases). The V end was cut by 0 bases, the J end by 7 bases, with 10 bases between. The CDR3 has 13 residues. Per the germline V gene, CDR1 is MGHRA and CDR2 is YSYEKL. CDR3 nucleotides: TGCGCCAGCAGCCAAGAGCAGGGATGGGAGCAGTACTTC. It specifies CASSQEQGWEQYF.

This clonotype was seen a few times. The chain carries TRBV20-1 and TRBJ1-1; no clear D gene. Germline V gene lookup returns CDR1 DFQATT and CDR2 SNEGSKA (reference sequence). Between the trimmed V and J ends, which lost 0 bases and 1 base, there was a span of 12 bases. The length of the CDR3 is 15 residues. As DNA, the CDR3 is TGCAGTGCTAGAGATCGGAGACGCCCGAACACTGAAGCTTTCTTT. Protein sequence: CSARDRRRPNTEAFF.

CDR3 residues: CASSLPTANYGYTF. CDR3 DNA: TGTGCCAGCAGCCTACCAACAGCTAACTATGGCTACACCTTC. The rearrangement uses TRBV7-2 and TRBJ1-2; D not resolved. Per germline, CDR1 SGHTA and CDR2 FQGNSA. The CDR3 has 14 amino acids. Trimming shortened V by 5 bases and J by 0 bases, and 10 bases separated the two germline ends.

The gene calls are TRBV28 and TRBJ2-5; D unresolved. Germline V lookup: CDR1 MDHEN, CDR2 SYDVKM. The CDR3 length is 13 residues. Trimming took 5 bases from V and 6 from J, leaving 13 bases between them. CDR3 sequence: CASSLPRSKTQYF. CDR3 DNA sequence: TGTGCCAGCAGTCTCCCTCGGTCGAAGACCCAGTACTTC.

The chain employs TRBV29-1 and TRBJ2-1; D gene unclear. CDR3 size: 12 residues. Between the trimmed V and J ends, which lost 3 bases and 13 bases, there was a span of 16 bases. Germline lookup yields CDR1 SQVTM and CDR2 ANQGSEA. CDR3 sequence: CSVEANHQTQFF. For the CDR3, the DNA is TGCAGCGTTGAGGCAAACCACCAGACCCAGTTCTTC.

The table lists this clonotype with a few counts. The chain carries TRBV7-9 and TRBJ2-1, with 8 bases that match TRBD2. The CDR3 is made up of 16 amino acids. Trimming at V came to 3 bases and at J to 4 bases, leaving 8 bases not matched to a gene. CDR1 SEHNR and CDR2 FQNEAQ come from the germline V gene (reference sequence). The CDR3 DNA is TGTGCCAGCAGCTTGGATAGCGGGATGGGGTACAATGAGCAGTTCTTC. It specifies CASSLDSGMGYNEQFF.

There are a few counts of this clonotype. The J gene is TRBJ2-7, the V gene TRBV28; 7 bases fit TRBD2. Germline V gene lookup returns CDR1 MDHEN and CDR2 SYDVKM. J gave up 7 bases and V 2 bases, and 14 bases lay outside the gene matches. The CDR3 is 16 amino acids. The CDR3 region has the DNA TGTGCCAGCAGTTTACCCAGACTAGCCAACCCCAGGGAGCAGTACTTC. Protein product: CASSLPRLANPREQYF.

In the case of this clonotype: The junction differs from germline at one of its ends, possibly a read error. The rearrangement uses TRBV20-1 and TRBJ2-1, with 7 bases matching TRBD2. Germline V gene lookup returns CDR1 DFQATT and CDR2 SNEGSKA (reference sequence). The CDR3 contains 16 residues. This CDR3 reads CSARDLGGSSYNGQFF. Here the CDR3 DNA reads TGCAGTGCTAGAGATCTCGGGGGGAGCTCCTACAATGGGCAGTTCTTC.

This clonotype has a handful of counts. V gene TRBV13 combines with J gene TRBJ2-6, with a tentative D call TRBD2 (5 bases). Germline V CDR1 and CDR2: PRHDT, FYEKMQ (reference sequence). The V and J ends lost 5 bases and 0 bases respectively, with 14 bases between them. There are 17 residues in the CDR3. Here the CDR3 reads CASSRRMGDSGANVLTF. CDR3 in DNA: TGTGCCAGCAGCCGCCGAATGGGAGACTCTGGGGCCAACGTCCTGACTTTC.

The J gene is TRBJ2-7, the V gene TRBV9; 9 bases agree with TRBD2. The J call may not be correct, given that the DNA end is closer to TRBJ2-4. The V gene's germline CDR1 is SGDLS and CDR2 YYNGEE. This CDR3 comprises 18 residues. In nucleotides, the CDR3 is TGTGCCAGCAGCTCAAGGATGGGGTCTAGCGGGGAGGGGAACATTCAGTACTTC. Translated, it gives CASSSRMGSSGEGNIQYF.